This TCR beta chain was recovered during a study of identical twins. CDR3 length: 15 residues. Trimming stripped 0 bases from V and 2 bases from J, with 10 bases between. Germline lookup yields CDR1 LGHNA and CDR2 YNFKEQ. This clonotype was detected a few times. One entry per CDR3 protein results from TCRdb running MiXCR on the 5' RACE reads. Seen here are 500,000 to 600,000 distinct CDR3 sequences, 20% to 25% observed once, and the top ten hold about 0.99%. This same sample was also taken into another study, of T cells expressing NK-cell markers.

What was sequenced was CD4+ T cells sorted from blood. The TCR sequence derives from a woman younger than 30 in good health. The gene calls are TRBV4-2 and TRBJ2-5; D possibly corresponds to TRBD2 (6 bases). CDR3 bases: TGTGCCAGCAGCCAAGATCGGCGGGGTCAAGAGACCCAGTACTTC. This sequence encodes CASSQDRRGQETQYF.